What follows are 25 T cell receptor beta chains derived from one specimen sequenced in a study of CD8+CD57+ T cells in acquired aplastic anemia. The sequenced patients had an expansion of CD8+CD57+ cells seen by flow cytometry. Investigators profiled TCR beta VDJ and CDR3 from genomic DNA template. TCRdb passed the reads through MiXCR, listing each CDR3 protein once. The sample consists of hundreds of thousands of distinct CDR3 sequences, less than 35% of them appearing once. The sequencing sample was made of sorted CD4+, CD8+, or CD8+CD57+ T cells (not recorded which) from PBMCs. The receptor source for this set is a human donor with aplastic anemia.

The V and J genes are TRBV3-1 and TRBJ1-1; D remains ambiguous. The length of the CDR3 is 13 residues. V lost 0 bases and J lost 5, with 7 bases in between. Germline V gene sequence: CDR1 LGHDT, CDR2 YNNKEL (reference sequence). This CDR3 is CASSQEAETEAFF. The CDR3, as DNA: TGTGCCAGCAGCCAAGAAGCGGAGACTGAAGCTTTCTTT.

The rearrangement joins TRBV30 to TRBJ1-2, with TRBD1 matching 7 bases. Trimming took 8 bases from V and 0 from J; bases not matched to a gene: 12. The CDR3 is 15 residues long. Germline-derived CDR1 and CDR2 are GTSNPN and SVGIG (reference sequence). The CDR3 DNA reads TGTGCCAGTGGTACAGGGGAGTATCCTAACTATGGCTACACCTTC. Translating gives CASGTGEYPNYGYTF.

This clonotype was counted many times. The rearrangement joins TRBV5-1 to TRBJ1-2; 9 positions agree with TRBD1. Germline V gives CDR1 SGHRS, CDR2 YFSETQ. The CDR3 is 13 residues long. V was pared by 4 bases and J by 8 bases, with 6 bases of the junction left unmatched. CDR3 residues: CASSPGTGSGYTF. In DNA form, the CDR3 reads TGCGCCAGCAGCCCTGGGACAGGGAGCGGCTACACCTTC.

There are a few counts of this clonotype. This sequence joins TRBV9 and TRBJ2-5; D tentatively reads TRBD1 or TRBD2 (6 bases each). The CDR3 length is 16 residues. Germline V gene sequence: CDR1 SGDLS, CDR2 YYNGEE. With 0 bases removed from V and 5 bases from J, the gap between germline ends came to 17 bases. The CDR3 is CASSVGGPGGFETQYF. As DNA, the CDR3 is TGTGCCAGCAGCGTAGGGGGGCCAGGAGGGTTCGAGACCCAGTACTTC.

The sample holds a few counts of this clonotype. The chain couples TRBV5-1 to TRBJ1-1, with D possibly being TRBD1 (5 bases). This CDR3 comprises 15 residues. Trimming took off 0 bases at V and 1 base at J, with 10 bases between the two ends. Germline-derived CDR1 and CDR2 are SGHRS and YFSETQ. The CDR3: CASSLAWDRNTEAFF. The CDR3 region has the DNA TGCGCCAGCAGCTTGGCCTGGGACCGGAACACTGAAGCTTTCTTT.

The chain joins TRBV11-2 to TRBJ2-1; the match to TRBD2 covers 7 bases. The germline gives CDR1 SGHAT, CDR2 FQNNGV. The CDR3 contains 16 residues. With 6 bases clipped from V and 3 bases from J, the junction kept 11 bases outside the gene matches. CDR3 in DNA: TGTGCCAGCAGTCTCGATCAGCGGGGTGGCTACAATGAGCAGTTCTTC. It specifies CASSLDQRGGYNEQFF.

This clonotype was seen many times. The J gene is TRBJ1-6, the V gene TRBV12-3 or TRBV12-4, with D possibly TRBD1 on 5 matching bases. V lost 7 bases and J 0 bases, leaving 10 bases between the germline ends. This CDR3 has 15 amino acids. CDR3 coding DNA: TGTGCCAGCACGCGTGGGGCCTCCTATAATTCACCCCTCCACTTT. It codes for CASTRGASYNSPLHF.

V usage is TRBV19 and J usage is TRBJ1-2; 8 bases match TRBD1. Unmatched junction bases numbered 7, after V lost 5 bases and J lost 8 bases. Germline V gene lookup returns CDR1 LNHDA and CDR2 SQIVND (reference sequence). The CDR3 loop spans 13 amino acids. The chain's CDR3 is CASSGQGADGYTF. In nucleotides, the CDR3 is TGTGCCAGTAGTGGGCAGGGGGCTGACGGCTACACCTTC.

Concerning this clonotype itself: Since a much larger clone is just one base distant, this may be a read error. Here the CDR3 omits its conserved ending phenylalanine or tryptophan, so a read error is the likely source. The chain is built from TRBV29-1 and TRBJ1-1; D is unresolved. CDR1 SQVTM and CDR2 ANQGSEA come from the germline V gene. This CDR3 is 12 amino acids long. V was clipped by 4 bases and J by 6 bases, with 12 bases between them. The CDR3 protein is CSVVSGVPEAFS. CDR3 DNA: TGCAGCGTTGTCTCCGGGGTCCCTGAAGCTTTCTCT.

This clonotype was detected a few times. The CDR3 region is CASSVGGGAEKLFF. As DNA, the CDR3 is TGTGCCAGCAGCGTTGGTGGGGGCGCTGAAAAACTGTTTTTT. The rearrangement uses TRBV9 and TRBJ1-4; D possibly corresponds to TRBD1 (6 bases). Per germline, CDR1 SGDLS and CDR2 YYNGEE. The germline V and J ends were trimmed by 2 bases and 7 bases, with 12 bases remaining between them. This CDR3 spans 14 amino acids.

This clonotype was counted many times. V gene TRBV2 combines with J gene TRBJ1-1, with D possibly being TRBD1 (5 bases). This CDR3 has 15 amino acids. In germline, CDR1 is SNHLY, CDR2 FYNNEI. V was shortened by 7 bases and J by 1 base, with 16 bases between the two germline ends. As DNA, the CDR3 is TGTGCCAGCAACGGGGGGGGGAAATGGAACACTGAAGCTTTCTTT. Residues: CASNGGGKWNTEAFF.

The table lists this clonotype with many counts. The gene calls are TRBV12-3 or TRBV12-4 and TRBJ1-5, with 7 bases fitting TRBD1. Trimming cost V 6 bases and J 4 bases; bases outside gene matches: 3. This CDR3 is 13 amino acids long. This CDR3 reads CASRDRNNQPQHF. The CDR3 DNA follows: TGTGCCAGCAGGGACAGGAATAATCAGCCCCAGCATTTT.

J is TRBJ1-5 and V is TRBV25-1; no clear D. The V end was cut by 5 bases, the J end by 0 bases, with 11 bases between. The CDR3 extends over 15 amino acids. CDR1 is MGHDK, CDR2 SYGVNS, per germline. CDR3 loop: CASSFSVDSNQPQHF. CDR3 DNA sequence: TGTGCCAGCAGTTTCTCCGTAGATAGCAATCAGCCCCAGCATTTT.

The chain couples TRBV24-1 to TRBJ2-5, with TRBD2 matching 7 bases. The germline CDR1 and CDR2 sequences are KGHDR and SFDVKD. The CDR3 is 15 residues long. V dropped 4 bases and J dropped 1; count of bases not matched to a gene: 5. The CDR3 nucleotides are TGTGCCACCAGTGAATCCGGGGGGATCCAAGAGACCCAGTACTTC. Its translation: CATSESGGIQETQYF.

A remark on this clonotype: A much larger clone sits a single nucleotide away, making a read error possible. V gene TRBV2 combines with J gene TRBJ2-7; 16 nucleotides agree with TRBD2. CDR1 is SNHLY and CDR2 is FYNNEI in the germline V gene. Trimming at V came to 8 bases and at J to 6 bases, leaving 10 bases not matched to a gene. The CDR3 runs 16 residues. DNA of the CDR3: TGTGCCAGCCAGAGGGGACTAGCGGGAGGGCTGGTCGAGCAGTACTTC. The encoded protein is CASQRGLAGGLVEQYF.

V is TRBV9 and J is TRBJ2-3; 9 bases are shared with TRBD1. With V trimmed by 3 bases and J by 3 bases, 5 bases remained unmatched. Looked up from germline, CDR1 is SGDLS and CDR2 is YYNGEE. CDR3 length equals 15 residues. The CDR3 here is CASSAQGARTDTQYF. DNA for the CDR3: TGTGCCAGCAGCGCACAGGGGGCGCGGACAGATACGCAGTATTTT.

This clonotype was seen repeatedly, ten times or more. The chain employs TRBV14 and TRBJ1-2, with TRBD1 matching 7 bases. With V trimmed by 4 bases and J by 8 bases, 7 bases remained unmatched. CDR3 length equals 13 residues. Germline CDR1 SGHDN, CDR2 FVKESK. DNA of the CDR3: TGTGCCAGCAGCCGTAACAGGGGCTTAGGCTACACCTTC. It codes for CASSRNRGLGYTF.

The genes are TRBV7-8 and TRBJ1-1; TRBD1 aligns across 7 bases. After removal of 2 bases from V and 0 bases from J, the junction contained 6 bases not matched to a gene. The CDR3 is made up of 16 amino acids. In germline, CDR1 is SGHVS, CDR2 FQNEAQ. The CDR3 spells CASSLRQGGLNTEAFF. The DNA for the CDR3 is TGTGCCAGCAGCTTACGACAGGGAGGGCTGAACACTGAAGCTTTCTTT.

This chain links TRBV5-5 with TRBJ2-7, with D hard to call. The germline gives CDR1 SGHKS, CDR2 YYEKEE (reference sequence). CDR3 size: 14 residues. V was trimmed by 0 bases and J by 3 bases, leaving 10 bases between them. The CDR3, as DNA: TGTGCCAGCAGCTTGGCAGGATCCGACTACGAGCAGTACTTC. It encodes CASSLAGSDYEQYF.

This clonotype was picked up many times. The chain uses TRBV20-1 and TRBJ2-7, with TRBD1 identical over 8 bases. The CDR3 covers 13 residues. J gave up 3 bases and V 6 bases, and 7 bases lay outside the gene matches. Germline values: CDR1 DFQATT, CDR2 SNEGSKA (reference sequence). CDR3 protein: CSAVGTGGYEQYF. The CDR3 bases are TGCAGTGCCGTTGGAACAGGGGGCTACGAGCAGTACTTC.

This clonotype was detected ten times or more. CDR3 sequence reads: CASSLSSGNQPQHF. The DNA of the CDR3 is TGTGCCAGCAGTTTATCGTCAGGGAATCAGCCCCAGCATTTT. This chain uses TRBV2 with TRBJ1-5; the D gene is possibly TRBD1 (5 bases). Per germline, CDR1 SNHLY and CDR2 FYNNEI. The CDR3 is 14 residues long. Trimming took 5 bases from V and 4 from J, leaving 12 bases between them.

The CDR3 sequence is CASSQDQGTFEQYF. The CDR3 nucleotides read TGTGCCAGCAGCCAAGATCAGGGGACTTTCGAGCAGTACTTC. V is TRBV4-2 and J is TRBJ2-7, with D perhaps given as TRBD1 or TRBD2 (6 bases each). This CDR3 spans 14 amino acids. CDR1 is LGHNA, CDR2 YNFKEQ, per germline. V lost 0 bases to trimming and J lost 6 bases, with 12 bases between them.

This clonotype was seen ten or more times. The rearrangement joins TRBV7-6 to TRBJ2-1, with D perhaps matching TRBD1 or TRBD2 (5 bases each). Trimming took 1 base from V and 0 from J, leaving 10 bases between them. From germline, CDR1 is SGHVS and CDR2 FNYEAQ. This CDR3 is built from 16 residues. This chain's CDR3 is CASSLEAGSSYNEQFF. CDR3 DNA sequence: TGTGCCAGCAGCTTAGAGGCAGGGAGCTCCTACAATGAGCAGTTCTTC.

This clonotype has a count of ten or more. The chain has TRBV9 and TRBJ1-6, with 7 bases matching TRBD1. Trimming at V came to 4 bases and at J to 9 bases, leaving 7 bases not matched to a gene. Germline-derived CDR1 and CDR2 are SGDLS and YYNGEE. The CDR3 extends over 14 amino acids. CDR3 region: CASSPTGQTSPLHF. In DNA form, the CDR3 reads TGTGCCAGCAGCCCGACGGGACAGACTTCACCCCTCCACTTT.

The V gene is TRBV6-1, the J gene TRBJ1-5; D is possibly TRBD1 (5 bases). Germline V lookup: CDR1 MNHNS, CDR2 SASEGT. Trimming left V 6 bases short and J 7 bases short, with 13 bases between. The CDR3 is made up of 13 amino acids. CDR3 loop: CASSGTKHQPQHF. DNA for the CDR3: TGTGCCAGCAGCGGGACCAAGCACCAGCCCCAGCATTTT.